Listed below are T cell receptor beta chains from one sample, sequenced in a study of cytomegalovirus exposure and HLA in healthy donors. TCRdb's table, derived via immunoSEQ multiplex PCR, lists solely in-frame clones and lacks some. The sample lists more than 150,000 clones, 80% to 85% occurring once. Sequencing input: PBMCs. All receptors come from a woman under 30 in good health and CMV-seropositive. Each CDR3 is given with its conserved first and last residue.

TRBV2	TRBJ1-2	CASRAQGVIPGYTF
TRBV5-1	TRBJ2-3	CASSIAPGENTQYF
TRBV5-4	TRBJ1-1	CASSLGTGYLNTEAFF
TRBV7-2	TRBJ2-3	CASSLVWRGSDTQYF
TRBV6-6	TRBJ2-1	CASSPRTGRSNEQFF
TRBV9	TRBJ1-2	CASSVEGQDYGYTF
TRBV5-1	TRBJ2-3	CASSLSGQGPTDTQYF
TRBV14	TRBJ1-1	CASAKGRGWGTEAFF
TRBV7-3	TRBJ2-3	CASSLGRGPTDTQYF
TRBV7-9	TRBJ2-1	CASSLDSSQFF
TRBV19	TRBJ1-6	CASNPTGENSPLHF
TRBV5-1	TRBJ2-5	CASSLAPGGQETQYF
TRBV6-6	TRBJ2-5	CASSYQSYQETQYF
TRBV4-1	TRBJ2-1	CASSQGTALYNEQFF
TRBV5-1	TRBJ2-2	CASSLDRAVTGELFF
TRBV29-1	TRBJ2-5	CSVGERARETQYF
TRBV19	TRBJ1-5	CASSNGQVHQPQHF
TRBV5-5	TRBJ2-2	CASSLQDTNTGELFF
TRBV6-4	TRBJ2-3	CASSPTVGGADTQYF
TRBV7-7	TRBJ2-5	CASSPHPSAQETQYF
TRBV4-1	TRBJ2-2	CASSHQLAGGSNTGELFF
TRBV28	TRBJ2-3	CASSLTSARSDTQYF
TRBV6-1	TRBJ2-1	CASSEAHNEQFF
TRBV27	TRBJ2-5	CASSLSQGAFAFGQETQYF
TRBV4-1	TRBJ2-7	CASSHATLTGRKYEQYF
TRBV6-4	TRBJ1-2	CASSQGLGYTF
TRBV9	TRBJ1-2	CASSYRDSMNYGYTF
TRBV5-1	TRBJ1-1	CASSFQALNTEAFF
TRBV19	TRBJ2-7	CASSREAQSSYEQYF
TRBV2	TRBJ2-5	CASSTGLAGGLETQYF
TRBV29-1	TRBJ2-2	CSVTESGELFF
TRBV5-4	TRBJ1-6	CASSLWGNNNSPLHF
TRBV10-3	TRBJ2-1	CAISSGEDNEQFF
TRBV5-1	TRBJ2-7	CASSLGQGFYEQYF
TRBV9	TRBJ1-1	CASSVGEITEAFF
TRBV5-4	TRBJ2-5	CASSRTPGGLQETQYF
TRBV4-1	TRBJ1-6	CASSSPKGQANSPLHF